A single sample is the source of the 6 T cell receptor beta chains below, sequenced in a study of cytomegalovirus exposure and HLA in healthy donors. Primers: 60 Vbeta forward and 13 Jbeta reverse. This table comes from immunoSEQ multiplex PCR, and its TCRdb copy is limited to in-frame clones, with some not included. The profile shows around 90,000 clones, 80% of them singletons. The sequencing input was PBMCs. All receptors come from a man under 40 in good health and CMV-seronegative.

The chain has TRBV6-4 and TRBJ2-7; D might be TRBD1 (5 bases). The CDR3 has 14 residues. V was shortened by 8 bases and J by 3 bases, with 17 bases between the two germline ends. Germline V gene data show CDR1 as MRHNA and CDR2 as SNTAGT. The CDR3 spells CASYARQLNYEQYF. CDR3 coding DNA: TGTGCCAGCTATGCTAGACAGCTAAACTACGAGCAGTACTTC.

The J gene is TRBJ2-7, the V gene TRBV13; 11 bases map to TRBD2. CDR3 size: 15 residues. The germline V gene encodes CDR1 PRHDT and CDR2 FYEKMQ (reference sequence). Unmatched junction bases numbered 1, after V lost 0 bases and J lost 3 bases. The CDR3 nucleotides read TGTGCCAGCAGCTTAGGGACTAGCGGGAACTACGAGCAGTACTTC. It codes for CASSLGTSGNYEQYF.

The chain joins TRBV7-8 to TRBJ2-4; perhaps TRBD1 as D (6 bases). The V end was cut by 5 bases, the J end by 0 bases, with 14 bases between. CDR1 and CDR2 (germline): SGHVS, FQNEAQ. The CDR3 is 16 amino acids. CDR3 coding DNA: TGTGCCAGCAGCCCCCCGACAGGAATAGCCAAAAACATTCAGTACTTC. Translated: CASSPPTGIAKNIQYF.

The chain uses TRBV7-9 and TRBJ2-2; perhaps TRBD1 as D (6 bases). This CDR3 is 13 amino acids long. The germline V gene encodes CDR1 SEHNR and CDR2 FQNEAQ (reference sequence). V lost 5 bases, J lost 7 bases, and 11 bases lay in between. CDR3: CASSPNRVGELFF. As DNA, the CDR3 is TGTGCCAGCAGCCCAAACAGGGTCGGGGAGCTGTTTTTT. Based on the CDR3 plus reference TRBV7-9 and TRBJ2-2, the full variable domain is DTGVSQNPRHKITKRGQNVTFRCDPISEHNRLYWYRQTLGQGPEFLTYFQNEAQLEKSRLLSDRFSAERPKGSFSTLEIQRTEQGDSAMYLCASSPNRVGELFFGEGSRLTVL.

This clone has a handful of counts. The junction differs from germline at one of its ends, possibly a read error. The chain recombines TRBV4-2 with TRBJ1-3; the match to TRBD1 covers 9 bases. This CDR3 spans 15 amino acids. Germline V gene lookup returns CDR1 LGHNA and CDR2 YNFKEQ. The CDR3 nucleotides read TGTGCCAGCAGCCAGAGGACAGGGGTTGGAGACACCATATATTTT. Its protein is CASSQRTGVGDTIYF.

V gene TRBV7-2 combines with J gene TRBJ1-2; D is undetermined. V was clipped by 5 bases and J by 4 bases, with 11 bases between them. The CDR3 is 13 residues long. Per the germline V gene, CDR1 is SGHTA and CDR2 is FQGNSA. The CDR3 coding sequence is TGTGCCAGCAGCACGGACGGGATCTATGGCTACACCTTC. Translated: CASSTDGIYGYTF.